The subject of this entry is one TCR beta chain. Residents of 24 US areas, aged about 18 to 95 years, made up the participants. Clinical history as reported by participants underpinned cohort assignment. The entry originates in a study of blood T cell repertoires in COVID-19. Study context: T cells, B-cell-depleted T cells, or PBMCs supplied cDNA or gDNA.

Original data processing: Reference gene primer amplification in the assay estimated nucleated cell counts. Sequencing was performed with immunoSEQ multiplex PCR; in TCRdb, only in-frame clones are kept and a portion is missing. The V and J calls and clone size were taken over from that table, and D and trimming were inferred from the DNA. Among 300,000 or so clones listed, roughly 90% were seen once. The CDR3 consists of 12 residues. Per germline, CDR1 LGHDT and CDR2 YNNKEL (reference sequence). The V end was cut by 4 bases, the J end by 2 bases, with 6 bases between. The TCR sequence derives from a man aged 55-75 years who had recovered from COVID-19. The chain combines TRBV3-1 (or the pseudogene TRBV3-2) with TRBJ2-7; weak D call: TRBD2 (6 bases). Material: PBMCs or T cells enriched from blood (not recorded which). The CDR3 DNA reads as TGTGCCAGCAGCCGGGGGGCCTACGAGCAGTACTTC. Translating gives CASSRGAYEQYF.